These 24 T cell receptor beta chains came from one sample sequenced in a study of T cell changes during pregnancy in multiple sclerosis. The repertoire was sequenced with immunoSEQ multiplex PCR; TCRdb's copy has only in-frame clones and lacks some. The sample holds fewer than 90,000 clones, 93% seen once. The specimen was peripheral blood, collected in the third trimester of pregnancy. The receptors derive from a female donor in good health, enrolled as a control in a pregnancy study.

The V gene is TRBV6-5, the J gene TRBJ2-1; TRBD2 matches 11 bases. The junction had 4 bases not matched to a gene; V was cut back by 4 bases and J by 8 bases. This CDR3 has 14 residues. Germline V gene data show CDR1 as MNHEY and CDR2 as SVGAGI. The CDR3 loop is CASSLAGGPDEQFF. The CDR3 DNA sequence: TGTGCCAGCAGTTTAGCGGGAGGGCCTGATGAGCAGTTCTTC.

CDR3 protein: CASSFPGKEQYF. CDR3 bases: TGTGCCAGCAGCTTCCCGGGGAAGGAGCAGTACTTC. This rearrangement joins TRBV7-6 to TRBJ2-7, with a weak D call TRBD2 (5 bases). This CDR3 region has 12 residues. Germline lookup yields CDR1 SGHVS and CDR2 FNYEAQ. The V end lost 3 bases, the J end lost 7 bases, and 10 bases lay between the germline ends.

The table lists this clone with a count of one. CDR3 sequence (DNA): TGTGCCAGCAGCTCCGTGGTAGCGGGCCGAAGCACAGATACGCAGTATTTT. It codes for CASSSVVAGRSTDTQYF. V usage is TRBV7-2 and J usage is TRBJ2-3; TRBD2 matches 7 bases. The CDR3 extends over 17 amino acids. CDR1 is SGHTA and CDR2 is FQGNSA in the germline V gene. The V segment lost 4 bases and the J segment 0 bases; nucleotides outside the gene matches: 10.

The rearrangement joins TRBV6-5 to TRBJ1-4, with 9 bases fitting TRBD1. V shed 6 bases, J shed 10 bases, and the junction held 9 bases outside the gene matches. CDR3 length: 14 residues. Germline lookup yields CDR1 MNHEY and CDR2 SVGAGI. This CDR3 is CASSSGTGSGKLFF. For the CDR3, the DNA is TGTGCCAGCAGCAGCGGGACAGGGTCTGGAAAACTGTTTTTT.

The gene calls are TRBV5-1 and TRBJ2-1; 9 nucleotides match TRBD2. With V trimmed by 0 bases and J by 7 bases, 14 bases remained unmatched. The length of the CDR3 is 18 residues. Germline V lookup: CDR1 SGHRS, CDR2 YFSETQ. As DNA, the CDR3 is TGCGCCAGCAGCTTGGAGGTATCGGCGGGAGGGCTTGGAAATGAGCAGTTCTTC. Its protein product is CASSLEVSAGGLGNEQFF.

The V and J genes are TRBV6-1 and TRBJ2-6; D not certain. The germline V gene has CDR1 MNHNS and CDR2 SASEGT. The CDR3 contains 15 residues. Between the trimmed V and J ends, which lost 4 bases and 4 bases, there was a span of 11 bases. The CDR3 loop reads CASSVESIGANVLTF. In DNA, the CDR3 is TGTGCCAGCAGTGTAGAATCGATAGGGGCCAACGTCCTGACTTTC.

This chain joins TRBV19 and TRBJ1-5, with D maybe TRBD1 (5 bases). The V gene's germline CDR1 is LNHDA and CDR2 SQIVND (reference sequence). The CDR3 runs to 14 residues. V dropped 8 bases and J dropped 7 bases, with 18 bases sitting between them. The CDR3 loop reads CASATGNGRQPQHF. CDR3 DNA: TGTGCCAGTGCCACAGGAAACGGGCGGCAGCCCCAGCATTTT.

The chain employs TRBV27 and TRBJ2-5; tentatively, D is TRBD1 (6 bases). Germline loops: CDR1 MNHEY, CDR2 SMNVEV (reference sequence). The CDR3 covers 15 residues. V lost 5 bases and J lost 9, with 22 bases in between. CDR3 nucleotides: TGTGCCAGCAGTCCCCGGACAGACCTTTTTACGGCCCAGTACTTC. Its translation is CASSPRTDLFTAQYF.

J is TRBJ2-7 and V is TRBV5-1, with D perhaps matching TRBD1 (5 bases). The V and J ends lost 4 bases and 0 bases respectively, with 11 bases between them. Germline loops: CDR1 SGHRS, CDR2 YFSETQ. CDR3 size: 14 residues. The CDR3 sequence: CASSEPDTSYEQYF. CDR3 in DNA: TGCGCCAGCAGCGAACCGGACACCTCCTACGAGCAGTACTTC.

CDR3: CASSFGQEDGYTF. The CDR3 DNA reads TGTGCCAGCAGCTTTGGACAGGAGGATGGCTACACCTTC. The chain uses TRBV7-9 and TRBJ1-2; 7 positions match TRBD1. Germline CDR1 is SEHNR and CDR2 is FQNEAQ (reference sequence). CDR3 length: 13 residues. V trimming: 3 bases; J trimming: 6 bases; junction bases outside the gene matches: 4.

The CDR3 is CASSPLTSGVTYEQYF. CDR3 bases: TGTGCCAGCAGCCCTCTTACTAGCGGGGTCACCTACGAGCAGTACTTC. The rearrangement links TRBV27 to TRBJ2-7; the match to TRBD2 covers 10 bases. The V segment lost 6 bases and the J segment 2 bases; nucleotides outside the gene matches: 10. CDR1 is MNHEY and CDR2 is SMNVEV in the germline V gene (reference sequence). This CDR3 has 16 residues.

The chain uses TRBV2 and TRBJ1-5; TRBD1 aligns across 10 bases. This CDR3 has 15 residues. Germline assignment: CDR1 SNHLY and CDR2 FYNNEI. Trimming took 9 bases from V and 3 from J; bases not matched to a gene: 8. The chain's CDR3 is CASEEGTGDNQPQHF. The CDR3 nucleotides read TGTGCCAGTGAGGAAGGGACAGGGGACAATCAGCCCCAGCATTTT.

CDR3 sequence (DNA): TGCGCCAGCAGCTTCGGTGGGGGGACCGACAATGAGCAGTTCTTC. Translated, it gives CASSFGGGTDNEQFF. V and J are TRBV5-1 and TRBJ2-1, with D tentatively TRBD2 (6 bases). V shed 2 bases and J shed 5 bases, with 14 bases lying between them. Germline CDR1 and CDR2: SGHRS and YFSETQ. This CDR3 comprises 15 residues.

V usage is TRBV5-4 and J usage is TRBJ2-7, with a tentative D call TRBD2 (6 bases). The germline V and J ends were trimmed by 0 bases and 4 bases, with 14 bases remaining between them. Germline-derived CDR1 and CDR2 are SGHNT and YYREEE (reference sequence). This CDR3 has 15 residues. For the CDR3, the DNA is TGTGCCAGCAGCTTGGCCGCGACTAGAGAATACGAGCAGTACTTC. This codes for CASSLAATREYEQYF.

J is TRBJ2-2 and V is TRBV28; TRBD1 might be the D (10 bases). This CDR3 has 22 residues. V was clipped by 5 bases and J by 3 bases, with 34 bases between them. Germline assignment: CDR1 MDHEN and CDR2 SYDVKM. In DNA form, the CDR3 reads TGTGCCAGCAGTGGTGGACGATTAGGGACAGGGGTACGCGGGAGGGACACCGGGGAGCTGTTTTTT. Residues: CASSGGRLGTGVRGRDTGELFF.

About this clone: One junction end disagrees with the germline gene, perhaps due to a read error. The chain has TRBV6-5 and TRBJ2-3; the match to TRBD1 covers 9 bases. The CDR3 extends over 14 amino acids. CDR1 and CDR2 from the germline V gene are MNHEY and SVGAGI. The CDR3 region is CASRRTGTGRVGFF. The DNA of the CDR3 is TGTGCCAGCAGGAGAACCGGGACAGGGAGAGTGGGGTTTTTT.

The chain recombines TRBV5-1 with TRBJ1-2; D is perhaps TRBD1 (6 bases). The CDR3 is 15 amino acids. Germline CDR1 is SGHRS and CDR2 is YFSETQ. Trimming shortened V by 0 bases and J by 4 bases, and 13 bases separated the two germline ends. CDR3 DNA sequence: TGCGCCAGCAGCTTGGCGCGAGTAGGGGGCTATGGCTACACCTTC. Residues: CASSLARVGGYGYTF.

This sequence joins TRBV9 and TRBJ2-1; no firm D call. Germline V CDR1 and CDR2: SGDLS, YYNGEE. This CDR3 is 14 amino acids long. The V end was cut by 1 base, the J end by 8 bases, with 13 bases between. CDR3 sequence reads: CASSVTTKNDEQFF. CDR3 sequence (DNA): TGTGCCAGCAGCGTAACCACTAAGAACGATGAGCAGTTCTTC.

V is TRBV2 and J is TRBJ2-1, with unresolved D. This CDR3 comprises 11 residues. The V and J ends lost 1 base and 15 bases respectively, with 10 bases between them. From germline, CDR1 is SNHLY and CDR2 FYNNEI. Here the CDR3 DNA reads TGTGCCAGCAGTGAAGTGGGCCCCCCGTTCTTC. Protein: CASSEVGPPFF.

The chain uses TRBV23-1 and TRBJ1-1, with 8 bases identical to TRBD1. Being an ORF, TRBV23-1 has a function that is uncertain. The trim removed 2 bases at V and 1 base at J, leaving 6 bases unmatched. The CDR3 is 16 amino acids. CDR3 region: CASSQTGQGGNTEAFF. CDR3 nucleotides: TGCGCCAGCAGTCAAACCGGACAGGGCGGGAACACTGAAGCTTTCTTT.

This rearrangement joins TRBV6-6 to TRBJ2-7; 8 bases align to TRBD1. The trim removed 5 bases at V and 2 bases at J, leaving 11 bases unmatched. The germline CDR1 and CDR2 sequences are MNHNY and SVGAGI (reference sequence). The CDR3 contains 16 residues. CDR3 protein: CASSTGQARSTYEQYF. The CDR3 DNA reads as TGTGCCAGCAGTACGGGACAGGCGAGGTCGACCTACGAGCAGTACTTC.

The V and J genes are TRBV5-1 and TRBJ2-7; 11 bases agree with TRBD1. Looked up from germline, CDR1 is SGHRS and CDR2 is YFSETQ. The CDR3 has 15 amino acids. The V and J ends lost 3 bases and 5 bases, in that order; junction bases with no gene match: 7. The CDR3 protein is CASSWGTGGSDEQYF. Written as DNA, the CDR3 is TGCGCCAGCAGCTGGGGGACAGGGGGATCAGACGAGCAGTACTTC. Full variable domain (outside the CDR3, taken from reference TRBV5-1 and TRBJ2-7): KAGVTQTPRYLIKTRGQQVTLSCSPISGHRSVSWYQQTPGQGLQFLFEYFSETQRNKGNFPGRFSGRQFSNSRSEMNVSTLELGDSALYLCASSWGTGGSDEQYFGPGTRLTVT.

V usage is TRBV18 and J usage is TRBJ2-7; D is perhaps TRBD1 (5 bases). V was pared by 3 bases and J by 2 bases, with 8 bases between. Looked up from germline, CDR1 is KGHSH and CDR2 is LQKENI. The CDR3 has 13 residues. CDR3 bases: TGTGCCAGCTCACCCCAGGGAACCTACGAGCAGTACTTC. Amino acids: CASSPQGTYEQYF.

The chain joins TRBV10-3 to TRBJ1-2; D remains ambiguous. The germline V gene has CDR1 ENHRY and CDR2 SYGVKD. Trimming pared 2 bases from V and 0 bases from J, leaving 10 bases between. The CDR3 is made up of 15 amino acids. The CDR3 sequence is CAISEPDGANYGYTF. The CDR3 DNA sequence: TGTGCCATCAGTGAGCCGGATGGAGCTAACTATGGCTACACCTTC.